This T cell receptor (beta chain) was obtained from a study of blood T cell repertoires in COVID-19. As for the study in general: The United States, Italy and Spain provided the acute and convalescent COVID-19 samples.

In the original analysis: Counts of nucleated cells, estimated from reference gene primer amplification, were obtained. Using immunoSEQ multiplex PCR, the repertoire was profiled, and TCRdb retains in-frame clones only, with some absent. V, J and clone size are those of that table, while D and trimming were read from the DNA. The sample comprises around 260,000 clones, about 86% of which are singletons, and 15% to 18% rests with the top ten. CDR1 LNHDA and CDR2 SQIVND come from the germline V gene (reference sequence). This CDR3 is built from 15 residues. V was clipped by 1 base and J by 5 bases, with 12 bases between them.

Source material: peripheral blood. The V gene is TRBV19, the J gene TRBJ1-5, with D maybe TRBD1 (6 bases). This clonotype originated in a person aged 70 to 79 with COVID-19, enrolled during active disease. The CDR3 DNA reads as TGTGCCAGTAGTATAGGGTCGCACAGGGATCAGCCCCAGCATTTT. Protein product: CASSIGSHRDQPQHF.